This T cell receptor beta chain was identified during a study of cytomegalovirus exposure and HLA in healthy donors. With 60 Vbeta and 13 Jbeta primers, the PCR was carried out. Repertoires were generated with immunoSEQ multiplex PCR, while TCRdb's copy carries only in-frame clones and drops some. The sample has under 200,000 clones; 75% to 85% are singletons. A note on this clone: Antigen specificity is unknown.

With 4 bases removed from V and 0 bases from J, the gap between germline ends came to 10 bases. This CDR3 region has 13 residues. Germline V gene lookup returns CDR1 GTSNPN and CDR2 SVGIG (reference sequence). Notes on the study in general: The study recorded 164 TCR beta chains that were cytomegalovirus-associated. Immune exposure information available was restricted to CMV serostatus. Most TCRs appeared rarely, but some public TCRs recurred in many donors.

The chain joins TRBV30 to TRBJ2-7; a possible D gene is TRBD1 (6 bases). The sample comprised PBMCs. This clonotype originated in a man aged 50 or older in good health and CMV-seropositive. The DNA for the CDR3 is TGTGCCTGGACGACAGGACACTCCTACGAGCAGTACTTC. It yields the protein CAWTTGHSYEQYF.